The rows below give T cell receptor beta chains drawn from one sample of a study of blood T cell repertoires in COVID-19. The protocol was immunoSEQ multiplex PCR, while the TCRdb copy is restricted to in-frame clones and leaves out a portion. The table includes over 95,000 clones, approximately 80% detected once. Sample: peripheral blood. Source of these receptors: a human donor in a cohort sampled during active COVID-19. Both conserved end residues are part of each CDR3. D genes are given only for firm matches. Clone size appears in some rows only: once, few, many, or a class for an expanded clone.

TRBV2	TRBJ2-7	TRBD2	-	TGTGCCAGCATTGAACTAGCGGGGGGGCTCGAGCAGTACTTC	CASIELAGGLEQYF
TRBV5-4	TRBJ1-1	TRBD1	-	TGTGCCAGCACCGAGACAGGGGTGAACACTGAAGCTTTCTTT	CASTETGVNTEAFF
TRBV11-3	TRBJ2-2	TRBD2	-	TGTGCCAGCAGCCCTCTAGCGGGGGCCCGGGGCGGGGAGCTGTTTTTT	CASSPLAGARGGELFF
TRBV19	TRBJ1-5	-	-	TGTGCCAGTAGTCGAGGGGGTGGTCAGCCCCAGCATTTT	CASSRGGGQPQHF
TRBV24-1	TRBJ2-1	-	-	TGTGCCACCAGTGATACCGGCCACAGGCCATACAATGAGCAGTTCTTC	CATSDTGHRPYNEQFF
TRBV6-2/TRBV6-3	TRBJ1-2	-	-	TGTGCCAGCAGCCCGAGAGACTATGGCTACACCTTC	CASSPRDYGYTF
TRBV2	TRBJ1-4	TRBD1	-	TGTGCCAGCAGTCAATCCACAGGGGGGGGACGTGAAAAACTGTTTTTT	CASSQSTGGGREKLFF
TRBV18	TRBJ1-1	-	-	TGTGCCAGCTCACTTATCCCCGGGGGGGACACTGAAGCTTTCTTT	CASSLIPGGDTEAFF
TRBV12-3/TRBV12-4	TRBJ2-2	-	-	TGTGCCAGCAGTTTAGTGAGGGCCGGGGAGCTGTTTTTT	CASSLVRAGELFF
TRBV7-9	TRBJ2-6	TRBD2	many	TGTGCCAGCAGCACCTCTAGCGGGGGGGCCTCAGGGGCCAACGTCCTGACTTTC	CASSTSSGGASGANVLTF
TRBV6-4	TRBJ1-6	TRBD1	-	TGTGCCAGCAGTGAGGAAGGGGGCATTAATTCACCCCTCCACTTT	CASSEEGGINSPLHF
TRBV5-3	TRBJ1-5	-	few	TGTGCCAGAAGCGGACCCGGGACGGACTATAGCAATCAGCCCCAGCATTTT	CARSGPGTDYSNQPQHF
TRBV27	TRBJ2-7	TRBD1	-	TGTGCCAGCAGTTTAACAGGGGAAGTAGGCGAGCAGTACTTC	CASSLTGEVGEQYF
TRBV30	TRBJ2-3	TRBD2	-	TGTGCCTGGAGTGTGTTTTCAAGCGGGGGGGCCGGAGATACGCAGTATTTT	CAWSVFSSGGAGDTQYF
TRBV11-2	TRBJ1-3	-	-	TGTGCCAGCAGCTTCTCCGGGTTAGACACCATATATTTT	CASSFSGLDTIYF
TRBV18	TRBJ2-7	TRBD2	-	TGTGCCAGCAGGAGGACTAGCGGGAGTAACGAGCAGTACTTC	CASRRTSGSNEQYF
TRBV13	TRBJ2-1	TRBD2	-	TGTGCCAGCAGCCACCGTGGTTCTAGCGGCAATGAGCAGTTCTTC	CASSHRGSSGNEQFF
TRBV5-1	TRBJ2-7	TRBD2	-	TGCGCCAGCAGGGGGGGCAGCGGGAGAAGCGAGCAGTACTTC	CASRGGSGRSEQYF
TRBV28	TRBJ2-7	-	-	TGTGCCAGCAGCTCTCAGGATTTCCATCCCTACGAGCAGTACTTC	CASSSQDFHPYEQYF
TRBV9	TRBJ1-1	-	-	TGTGCCAGCAGCCCGGGGTCTATGAACACTGAAGCTTTCTTT	CASSPGSMNTEAFF
TRBV29-1	TRBJ2-7	-	-	TGCAGCGTGCAGCAGGGAACTACAAACGAGCAGTACTTC	CSVQQGTTNEQYF
TRBV6-5	TRBJ2-7	-	-	TGTGCCAGCAGTTACCGACAGGGGACTACCTACGAGCAGTACTTC	CASSYRQGTTYEQYF
TRBV5-5	TRBJ1-2	-	-	TGTGCCAGCAGTTCGACAGGCTCCTATGGCTACACCTTC	CASSSTGSYGYTF
TRBV9	TRBJ1-2	TRBD1	-	TGTGCCAGCAGCCAGGGGGCTAAGGGCTACACCTTC	CASSQGAKGYTF
TRBV5-1	TRBJ1-2	-	-	TGCGCCAGCAGGAAGGAGATTCTGGATCCAAATGGCTACACCTTC	CASRKEILDPNGYTF
TRBV9	TRBJ2-3	TRBD2	-	TGTGCCAGCAGCCCAGCGGGAGGCCTCACAGATACGCAGTATTTT	CASSPAGGLTDTQYF
TRBV30	TRBJ1-2	-	few	TGTGCCTGGAGAGGGAGTGGCCAGTTCCATGGCTACACCTTC	CAWRGSGQFHGYTF
TRBV6-6	TRBJ2-3	TRBD1	few	TGTGCCAGCAGTCCCAGGGACAGGGGTACGAATACGCAGTATTTT	CASSPRDRGTNTQYF
TRBV28	TRBJ1-1	-	-	TGTGCCAGCAAAAGGGGCGCCTATCCTGAAGCTTTCTTT	CASKRGAYPEAFF
TRBV7-2	TRBJ2-7	TRBD2	few	TGTGCCAGCAGCGAGGGACTAGCGGTTTCCTACGAGCAGTACTTC	CASSEGLAVSYEQYF
TRBV5-1	TRBJ2-2	-	-	TGCGCCAGCAGCCCTAGACTTAGCGTCACCACCGGGGAGCTGTTTTTT	CASSPRLSVTTGELFF
TRBV23-1	TRBJ1-2	-	-	TGCGCCAGCAGTCAATCGAGGGTTGGCACGACCTATGGCTACACCTTC	CASSQSRVGTTYGYTF
TRBV18	TRBJ2-7	-	-	TGTGCCACCTCCCCAGGGCCCCTGGCCTACGAGCAGTACTTC	CATSPGPLAYEQYF
TRBV6-5	TRBJ2-7	TRBD1	-	TGTGCCAGCAGGGGGGACAGGGCCACCTACGAGCAGTACTTC	CASRGDRATYEQYF
TRBV13	TRBJ2-7	TRBD1	-	TGTGCCAGCAGCGGGGGACAGGGACCCTACGAGCAGTACTTC	CASSGGQGPYEQYF
TRBV18	TRBJ2-7	-	-	TGTGCCAGTTCACCATTAGCGGAGGCTGGCAACGAGCAGTACTTC	CASSPLAEAGNEQYF
TRBV11-3	TRBJ1-2	TRBD1	-	TGTGCCAGCAGCTTAGGACAGGGGGCGGAACATGGCTACACCTTC	CASSLGQGAEHGYTF
TRBV20-1	TRBJ2-7	-	-	TGCAGTGGATTCCTAGCGTACGAGCAGTACTTC	CSGFLAYEQYF
TRBV30	TRBJ2-1	-	-	TGTGCCTGGAGTGCTCCTCCGCGCCCGCAGTTCTTC	CAWSAPPRPQFF
TRBV11-3	TRBJ1-4	-	-	TGTGCCAGCAAACGAGGGGGTGCAACTAATGAAAAACTGTTTTTT	CASKRGGATNEKLFF
TRBV4-1	TRBJ1-2	-	-	TGCGCCAGCAGCCAAGAGGGCCAAGGGGCCGCCCTTTGGGGCTACACCTTC	CASSQEGQGAALWGYTF